This record looks at one TCR beta chain sequence and its context. The antigen is unknown. The primer mix had 60 Vbeta and 13 Jbeta primers. The method was immunoSEQ multiplex PCR; TCRdb's version includes in-frame clones alone and lacks a portion of them. Counted here are more than 100,000 clones, about 10% occurring once; the ten biggest clones make up 6.5% to 9%. The entry originates in a study of cytomegalovirus exposure and HLA in healthy donors. As for the study in general: In an earlier analysis, almost 120 million unique TCR beta sequences were found from some 200 million T cells. Study-level results: TCR beta V segments were, for the most part, productive about 87% or about 30% of the time in an earlier analysis.

The CDR3 is 15 residues long. CDR1 and CDR2 from the germline V gene are MNHEY and SVGAGI. J gave up 2 bases and V 4 bases, and 5 bases lay outside the gene matches. Sample: PBMCs. The rearrangement joins TRBV6-5 to TRBJ2-5; 9 bases are a match to TRBD2. The clonotype was recovered from a woman between 40 and 55 years old in good health and CMV-seropositive. This CDR3 is CASSSRGLAQETQYF. As DNA, the CDR3 is TGTGCCAGCAGTTCCCGGGGACTAGCTCAAGAGACCCAGTACTTC.